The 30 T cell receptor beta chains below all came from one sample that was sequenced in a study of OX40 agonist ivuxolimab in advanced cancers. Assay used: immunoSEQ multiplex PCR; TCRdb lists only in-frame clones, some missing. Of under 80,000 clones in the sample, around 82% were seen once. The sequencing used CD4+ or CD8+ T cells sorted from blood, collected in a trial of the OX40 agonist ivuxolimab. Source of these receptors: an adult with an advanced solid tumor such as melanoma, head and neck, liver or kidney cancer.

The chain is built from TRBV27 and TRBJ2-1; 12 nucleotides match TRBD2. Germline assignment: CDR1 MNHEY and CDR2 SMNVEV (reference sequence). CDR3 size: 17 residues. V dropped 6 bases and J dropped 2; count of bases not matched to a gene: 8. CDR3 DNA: TGTGCCAGCAGCCATACCCTAGCGGGAGGGCCCTACAATGAGCAGTTCTTC. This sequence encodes CASSHTLAGGPYNEQFF.

The CDR3 sequence is CASSPGLSDQPQHF. For the CDR3, the DNA is TGTGCCAGTAGTCCAGGGCTTTCGGATCAGCCCCAGCATTTT. This chain links TRBV19 with TRBJ1-5; D perhaps matches TRBD1 (5 bases). CDR1 LNHDA and CDR2 SQIVND come from the germline V gene (reference sequence). V was trimmed by 5 bases and J by 5 bases, leaving 13 bases between them. CDR3 size: 14 residues.

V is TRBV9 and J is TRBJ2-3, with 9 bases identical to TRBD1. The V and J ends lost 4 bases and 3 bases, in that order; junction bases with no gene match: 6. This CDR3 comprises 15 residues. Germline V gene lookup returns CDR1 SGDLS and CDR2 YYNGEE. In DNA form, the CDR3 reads TGTGCCAGCAGCCCGAGACAGGGGGTTACAGATACGCAGTATTTT. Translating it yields CASSPRQGVTDTQYF.

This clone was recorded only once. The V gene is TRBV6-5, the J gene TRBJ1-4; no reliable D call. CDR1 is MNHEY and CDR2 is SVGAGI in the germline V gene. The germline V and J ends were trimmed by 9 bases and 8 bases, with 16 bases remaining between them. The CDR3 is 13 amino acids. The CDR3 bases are TGTGCCAGTTCCAAGAGGCTTGAGGAAAAACTGTTTTTT. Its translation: CASSKRLEEKLFF.

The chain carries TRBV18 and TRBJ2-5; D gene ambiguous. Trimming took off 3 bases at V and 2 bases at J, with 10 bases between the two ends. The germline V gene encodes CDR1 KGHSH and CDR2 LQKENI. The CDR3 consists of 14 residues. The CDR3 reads CASSPPTAQETQYF. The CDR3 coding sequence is TGTGCCAGCTCACCCCCAACAGCACAAGAGACCCAGTACTTC.

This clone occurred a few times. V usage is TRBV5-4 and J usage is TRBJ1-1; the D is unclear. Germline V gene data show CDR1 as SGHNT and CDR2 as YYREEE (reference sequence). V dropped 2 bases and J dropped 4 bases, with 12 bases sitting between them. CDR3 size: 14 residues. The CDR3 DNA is TGTGCCAGCAGCTTACAGATCGCGGCCACTGAAGCTTTCTTT. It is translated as CASSLQIAATEAFF.

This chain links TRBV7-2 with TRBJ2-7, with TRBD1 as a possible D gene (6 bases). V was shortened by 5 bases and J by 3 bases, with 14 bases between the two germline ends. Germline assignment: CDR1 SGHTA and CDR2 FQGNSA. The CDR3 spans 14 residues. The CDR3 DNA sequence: TGTGCCAGCAGCCCACGAACAGGGTTCTACGAGCAGTACTTC. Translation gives CASSPRTGFYEQYF. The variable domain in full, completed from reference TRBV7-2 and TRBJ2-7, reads GAGVSQSPSNKVTEKGKDVELRCDPISGHTALYWYRQSLGQGLEFLIYFQGNSAPDKSGLPSDRFSAERTGGSVSTLTIQRTQQEDSAVYLCASSPRTGFYEQYFGPGTRLTVT.

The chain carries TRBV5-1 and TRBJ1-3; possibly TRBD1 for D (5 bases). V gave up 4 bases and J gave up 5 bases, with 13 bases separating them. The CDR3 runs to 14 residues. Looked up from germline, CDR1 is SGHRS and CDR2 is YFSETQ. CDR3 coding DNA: TGCGCCAGCAGCACCGGGACTGGAAGAAACACCATATATTTT. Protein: CASSTGTGRNTIYF.

CDR3 bases: TGTGCCAGCAGACGGAGCGACAGCTCAAATTCACCCCTCCACTTT. Translating gives CASRRSDSSNSPLHF. The rearrangement joins TRBV2 to TRBJ1-6; a weak D match, TRBD1 (5 bases). The CDR3 is 15 residues long. Germline CDR1 SNHLY, CDR2 FYNNEI. The V gene lost 6 bases and the J gene lost 7 bases, with 16 bases spanning the gap.

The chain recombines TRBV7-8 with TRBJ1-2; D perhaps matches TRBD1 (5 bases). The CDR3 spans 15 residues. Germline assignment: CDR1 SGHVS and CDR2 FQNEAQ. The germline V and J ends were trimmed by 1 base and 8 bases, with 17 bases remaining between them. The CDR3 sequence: CASSLVPGKGNGYTF. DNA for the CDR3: TGTGCCAGCAGCTTAGTTCCGGGGAAGGGGAACGGCTACACCTTC. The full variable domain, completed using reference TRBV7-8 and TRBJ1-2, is GAGVSQSPRYKVAKRGQDVALRCDPISGHVSLFWYQQALGQGPEFLTYFQNEAQLDKSGLPSDRFFAERPEGSVSTLKIQRTQQEDSAVYLCASSLVPGKGNGYTFGSGTRLTVV.

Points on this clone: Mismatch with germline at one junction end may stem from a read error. The CDR3 DNA sequence: TGTGCCAGCAGTTTGGAGGGGTCCTTGAAACTCTTT. It encodes CASSLEGSLKLF. The chain links TRBV28 to TRBJ1-1; D is perhaps TRBD1 (5 bases). Germline CDR1 and CDR2: MDHEN and SYDVKM. This CDR3 contains 12 residues.

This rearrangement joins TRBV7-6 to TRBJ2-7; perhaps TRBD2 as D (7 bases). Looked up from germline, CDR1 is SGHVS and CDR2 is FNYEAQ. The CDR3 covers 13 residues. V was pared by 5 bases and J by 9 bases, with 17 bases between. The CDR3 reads CASSPAGGLVQYF. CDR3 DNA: TGTGCCAGCAGCCCAGCCGGGGGGCTAGTGCAGTACTTC. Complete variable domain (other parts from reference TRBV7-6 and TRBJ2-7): GAGVSQSPRYKVTKRGQDVALRCDPISGHVSLYWYRQALGQGPEFLTYFNYEAQQDKSGLPNDRFSAERPEGSISTLTIQRTEQRDSAMYRCASSPAGGLVQYFGPGTRLTVT.

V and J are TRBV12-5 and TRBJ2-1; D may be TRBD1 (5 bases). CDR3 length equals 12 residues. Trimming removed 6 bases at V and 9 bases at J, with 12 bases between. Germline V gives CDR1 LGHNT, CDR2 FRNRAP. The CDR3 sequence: CASGRTFGEQFF. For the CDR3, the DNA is TGTGCTAGTGGCAGGACATTCGGTGAGCAGTTCTTC.

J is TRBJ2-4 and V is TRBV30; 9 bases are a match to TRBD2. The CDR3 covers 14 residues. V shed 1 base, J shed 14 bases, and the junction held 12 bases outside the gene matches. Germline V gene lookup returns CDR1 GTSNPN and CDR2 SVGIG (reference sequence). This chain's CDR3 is CAWSEEREDRKKYF. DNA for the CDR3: TGTGCCTGGAGTGAAGAGCGGGAGGACAGAAAAAAGTACTTC.

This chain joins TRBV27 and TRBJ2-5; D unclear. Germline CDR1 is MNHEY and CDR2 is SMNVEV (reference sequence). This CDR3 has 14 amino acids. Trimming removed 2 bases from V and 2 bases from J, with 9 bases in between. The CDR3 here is CASSLGPKQETQYF. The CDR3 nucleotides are TGTGCCAGCAGTTTAGGCCCCAAACAAGAGACCCAGTACTTC.

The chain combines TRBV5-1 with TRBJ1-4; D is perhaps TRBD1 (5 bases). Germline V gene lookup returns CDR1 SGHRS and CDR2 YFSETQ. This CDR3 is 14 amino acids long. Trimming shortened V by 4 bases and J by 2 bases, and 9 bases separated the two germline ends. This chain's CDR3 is CASSGGRTNEKLFF. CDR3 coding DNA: TGCGCCAGCAGCGGGGGACGGACTAATGAAAAACTGTTTTTT.

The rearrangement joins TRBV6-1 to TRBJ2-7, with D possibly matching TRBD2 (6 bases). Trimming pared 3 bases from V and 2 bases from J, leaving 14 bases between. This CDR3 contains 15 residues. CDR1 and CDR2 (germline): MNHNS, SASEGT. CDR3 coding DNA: TGTGCCAGCAGTGACTCCGGGACTCAAGCCTACGAGCAGTACTTC. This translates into CASSDSGTQAYEQYF.

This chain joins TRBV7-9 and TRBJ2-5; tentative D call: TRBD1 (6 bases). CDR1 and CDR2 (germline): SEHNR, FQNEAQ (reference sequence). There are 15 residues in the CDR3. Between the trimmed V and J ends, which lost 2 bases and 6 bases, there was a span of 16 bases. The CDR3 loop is CASSLREQGKKTQYF. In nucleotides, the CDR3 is TGTGCCAGCAGCTTACGGGAACAGGGCAAAAAGACCCAGTACTTC.

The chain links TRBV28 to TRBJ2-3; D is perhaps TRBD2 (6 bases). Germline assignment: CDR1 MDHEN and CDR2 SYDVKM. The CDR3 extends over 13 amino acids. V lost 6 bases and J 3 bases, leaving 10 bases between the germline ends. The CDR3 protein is CASRTAGTDTQYF. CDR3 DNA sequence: TGTGCCAGCAGGACCGCGGGGACAGATACGCAGTATTTT.

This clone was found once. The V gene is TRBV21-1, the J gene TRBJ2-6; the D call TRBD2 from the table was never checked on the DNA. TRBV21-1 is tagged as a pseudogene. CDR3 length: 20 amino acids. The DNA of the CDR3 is TGTGCCAGCAGCAAAGCGCTTTTTGGTATCCGGGGGGCTGGGGCCAACGTCCTGACTTTC. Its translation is CASSKALFGIRGAGANVLTF.

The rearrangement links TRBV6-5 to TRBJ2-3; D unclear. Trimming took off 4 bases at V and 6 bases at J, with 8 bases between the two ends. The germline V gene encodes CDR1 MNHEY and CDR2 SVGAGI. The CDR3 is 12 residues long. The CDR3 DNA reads TGTGCCAGCAGTTCCCCCACGGATACGCAGTATTTT. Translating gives CASSSPTDTQYF.

The CDR3 region is CASSLDPGVKGNTF. Written as DNA, the CDR3 is TGTGCCAGCAGCTTAGACCCAGGGGTAAAAGGGAACACCTTC. J is TRBJ1-2 and V is TRBV7-2; D possibly corresponds to TRBD1 (6 bases). The germline CDR1 and CDR2 sequences are SGHTA and FQGNSA. V lost 1 base, J lost 12 bases, and 18 bases lay in between. The CDR3 extends over 14 amino acids.

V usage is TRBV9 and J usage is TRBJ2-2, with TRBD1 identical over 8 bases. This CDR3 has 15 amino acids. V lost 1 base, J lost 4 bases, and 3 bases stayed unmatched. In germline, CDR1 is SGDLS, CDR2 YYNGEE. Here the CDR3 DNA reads TGTGCCAGCAGCGTATTACAGGGGGGCACCGGGGAGCTGTTTTTT. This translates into CASSVLQGGTGELFF.

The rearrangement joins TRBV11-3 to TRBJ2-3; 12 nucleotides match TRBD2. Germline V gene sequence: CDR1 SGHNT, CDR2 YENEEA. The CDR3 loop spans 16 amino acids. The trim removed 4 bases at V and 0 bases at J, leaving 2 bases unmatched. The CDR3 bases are TGTGCCAGCAGCTCGGGGACTAGCGGGAGCACAGATACGCAGTATTTT. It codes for CASSSGTSGSTDTQYF.

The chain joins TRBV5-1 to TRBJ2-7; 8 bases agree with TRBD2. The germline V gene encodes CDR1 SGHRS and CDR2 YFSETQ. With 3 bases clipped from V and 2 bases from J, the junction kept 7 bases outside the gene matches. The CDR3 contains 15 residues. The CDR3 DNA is TGCGCCAGCAGCTCAGGGGCAGCGGGGGCCTACGAGCAGTACTTC. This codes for CASSSGAAGAYEQYF.

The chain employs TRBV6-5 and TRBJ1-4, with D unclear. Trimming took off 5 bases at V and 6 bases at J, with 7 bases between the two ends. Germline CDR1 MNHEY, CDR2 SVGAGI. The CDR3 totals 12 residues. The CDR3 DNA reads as TGTGCCAGCAGTCCCCCGGATGAAAAACTGTTTTTT. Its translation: CASSPPDEKLFF.

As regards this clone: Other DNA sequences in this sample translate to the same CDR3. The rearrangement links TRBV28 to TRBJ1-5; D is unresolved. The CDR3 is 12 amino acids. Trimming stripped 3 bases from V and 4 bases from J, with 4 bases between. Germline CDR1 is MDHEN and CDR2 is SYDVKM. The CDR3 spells CASSFRNQPQHF. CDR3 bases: TGTGCCAGCAGTTTTCGGAATCAGCCCCAGCATTTT.

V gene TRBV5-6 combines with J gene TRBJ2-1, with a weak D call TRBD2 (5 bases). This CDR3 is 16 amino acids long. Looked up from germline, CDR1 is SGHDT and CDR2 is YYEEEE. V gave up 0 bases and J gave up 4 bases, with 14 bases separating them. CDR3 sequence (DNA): TGTGCCAGCAGCTTGGATCGAGCCAGCGGATACAATGAGCAGTTCTTC. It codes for CASSLDRASGYNEQFF.

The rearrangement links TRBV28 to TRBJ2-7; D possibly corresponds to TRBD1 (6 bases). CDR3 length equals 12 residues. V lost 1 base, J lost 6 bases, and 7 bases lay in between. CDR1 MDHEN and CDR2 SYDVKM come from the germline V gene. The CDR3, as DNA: TGTGCCAGCAGTTTATTCAGGGGCGAGCAGTACTTC. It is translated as CASSLFRGEQYF.

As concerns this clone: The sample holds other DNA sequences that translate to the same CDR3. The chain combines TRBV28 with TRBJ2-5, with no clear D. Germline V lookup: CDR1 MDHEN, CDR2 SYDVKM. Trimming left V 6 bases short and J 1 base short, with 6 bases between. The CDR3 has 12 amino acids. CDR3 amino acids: CASSRGQETQYF. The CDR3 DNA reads TGTGCCAGCAGCCGTGGCCAAGAGACCCAGTACTTC.